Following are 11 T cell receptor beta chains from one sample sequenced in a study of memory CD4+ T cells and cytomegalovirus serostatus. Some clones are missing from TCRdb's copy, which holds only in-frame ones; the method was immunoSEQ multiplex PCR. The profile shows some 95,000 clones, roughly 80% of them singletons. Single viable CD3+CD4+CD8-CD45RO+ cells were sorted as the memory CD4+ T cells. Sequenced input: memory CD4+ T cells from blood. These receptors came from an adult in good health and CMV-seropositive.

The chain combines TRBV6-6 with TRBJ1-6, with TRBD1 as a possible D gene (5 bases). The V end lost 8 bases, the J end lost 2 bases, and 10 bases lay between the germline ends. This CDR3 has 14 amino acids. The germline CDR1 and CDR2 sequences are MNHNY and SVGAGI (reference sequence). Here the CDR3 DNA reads TGTGCCAGCCGTGGGGCAACCTATAATTCACCCCTCCACTTT. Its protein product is CASRGATYNSPLHF.

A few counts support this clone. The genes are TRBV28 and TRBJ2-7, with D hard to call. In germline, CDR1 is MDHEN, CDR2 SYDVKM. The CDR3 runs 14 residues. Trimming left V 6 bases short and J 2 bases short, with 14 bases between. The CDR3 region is CASRRKPGPYEQYF. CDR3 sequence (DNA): TGTGCCAGCAGGAGAAAACCGGGCCCCTACGAGCAGTACTTC.

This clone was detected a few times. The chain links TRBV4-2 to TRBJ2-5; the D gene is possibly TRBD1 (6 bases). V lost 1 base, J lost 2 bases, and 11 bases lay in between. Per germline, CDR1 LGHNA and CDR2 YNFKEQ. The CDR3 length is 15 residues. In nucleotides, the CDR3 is TGTGCCAGCAGCCAAGCGGACAGTGTTCAAGAGACCCAGTACTTC. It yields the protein CASSQADSVQETQYF.

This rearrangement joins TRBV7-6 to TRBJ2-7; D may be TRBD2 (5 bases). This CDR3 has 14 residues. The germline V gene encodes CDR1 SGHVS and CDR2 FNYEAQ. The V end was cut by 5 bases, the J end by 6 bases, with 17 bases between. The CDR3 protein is CASSGSAPPGEQYF. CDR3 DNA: TGTGCCAGCAGCGGTAGCGCCCCGCCGGGCGAGCAGTACTTC. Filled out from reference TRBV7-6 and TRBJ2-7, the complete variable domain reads GAGVSQSPRYKVTKRGQDVALRCDPISGHVSLYWYRQALGQGPEFLTYFNYEAQQDKSGLPNDRFSAERPEGSISTLTIQRTEQRDSAMYRCASSGSAPPGEQYFGPGTRLTVT.

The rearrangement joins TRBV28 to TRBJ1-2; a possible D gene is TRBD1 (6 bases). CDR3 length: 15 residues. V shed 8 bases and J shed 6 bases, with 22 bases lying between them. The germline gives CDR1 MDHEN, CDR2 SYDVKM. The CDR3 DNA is TGTGCCAGCTCGACTGGGGGCGGCGGGATCGATGGCTACACCTTC. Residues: CASSTGGGGIDGYTF.

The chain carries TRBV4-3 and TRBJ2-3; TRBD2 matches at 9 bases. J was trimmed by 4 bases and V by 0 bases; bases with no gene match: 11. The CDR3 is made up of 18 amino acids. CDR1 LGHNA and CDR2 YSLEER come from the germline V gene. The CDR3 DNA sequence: TGCGCCAGCAGCCAAGAATTGACTAGCGGATCGAGGGCAGATACGCAGTATTTT. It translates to CASSQELTSGSRADTQYF.

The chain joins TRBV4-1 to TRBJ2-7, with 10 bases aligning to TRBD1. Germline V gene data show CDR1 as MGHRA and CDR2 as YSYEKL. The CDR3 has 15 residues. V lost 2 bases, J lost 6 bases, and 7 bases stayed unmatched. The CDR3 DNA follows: TGCGCCAGCAGCCAACCCGGGACAGGGGTAACCGAGCAGTACTTC. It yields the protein CASSQPGTGVTEQYF.

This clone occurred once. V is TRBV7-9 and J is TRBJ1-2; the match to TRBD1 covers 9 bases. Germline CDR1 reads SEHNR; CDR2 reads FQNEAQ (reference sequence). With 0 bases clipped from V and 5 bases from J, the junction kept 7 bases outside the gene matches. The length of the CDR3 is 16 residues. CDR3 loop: CASSLAGTGSRYGYTF. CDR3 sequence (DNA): TGTGCCAGCAGCTTAGCAGGGACAGGGTCGAGGTATGGCTACACCTTC.

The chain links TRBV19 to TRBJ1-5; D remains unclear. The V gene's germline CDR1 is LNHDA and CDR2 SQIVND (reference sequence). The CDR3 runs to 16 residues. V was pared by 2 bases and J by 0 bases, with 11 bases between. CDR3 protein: CASSIFGSYSNQPQHF. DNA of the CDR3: TGTGCCAGTAGTATATTTGGCAGCTATAGCAATCAGCCCCAGCATTTT.

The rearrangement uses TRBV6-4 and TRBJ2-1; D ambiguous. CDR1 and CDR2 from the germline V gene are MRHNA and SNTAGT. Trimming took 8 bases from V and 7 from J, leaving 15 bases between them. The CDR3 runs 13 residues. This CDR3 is CASCGQPGNEQFF. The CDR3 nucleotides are TGTGCCAGCTGTGGGCAGCCTGGAAATGAGCAGTTCTTC.

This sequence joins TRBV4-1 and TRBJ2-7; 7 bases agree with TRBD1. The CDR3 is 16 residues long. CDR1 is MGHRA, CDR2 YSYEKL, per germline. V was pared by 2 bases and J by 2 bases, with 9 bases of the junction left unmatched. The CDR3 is CASSQQPGTEAYEQYF. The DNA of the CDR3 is TGCGCCAGCAGCCAACAACCCGGGACAGAAGCCTACGAGCAGTACTTC.